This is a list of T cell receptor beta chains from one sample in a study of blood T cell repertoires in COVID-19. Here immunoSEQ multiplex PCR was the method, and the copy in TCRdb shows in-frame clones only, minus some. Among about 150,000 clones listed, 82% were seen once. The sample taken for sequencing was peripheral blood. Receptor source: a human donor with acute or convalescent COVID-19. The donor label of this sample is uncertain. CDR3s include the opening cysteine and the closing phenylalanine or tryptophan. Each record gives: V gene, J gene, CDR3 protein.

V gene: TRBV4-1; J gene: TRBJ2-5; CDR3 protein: CASSQEGGREETQYF
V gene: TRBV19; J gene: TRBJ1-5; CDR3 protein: CASRIQGRSNQPQHF
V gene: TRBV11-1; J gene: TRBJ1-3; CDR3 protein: CASTRGFSGNTIYF
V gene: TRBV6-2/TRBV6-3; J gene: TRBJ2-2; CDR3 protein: CASSYPQGRTGELFF
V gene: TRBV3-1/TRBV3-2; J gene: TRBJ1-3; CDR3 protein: CASSQDWSHYSGNTIYF
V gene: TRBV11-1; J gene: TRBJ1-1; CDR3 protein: CASSYRTAGDTEAFF
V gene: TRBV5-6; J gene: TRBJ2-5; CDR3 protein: CASSPGLASLQETQYF
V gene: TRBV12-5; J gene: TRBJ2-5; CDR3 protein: CASGRIRGGQETQYF
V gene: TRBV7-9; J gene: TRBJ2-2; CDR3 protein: CASSVGQGFEGELFF
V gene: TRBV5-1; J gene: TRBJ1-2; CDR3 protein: CASSLKRVLWTF
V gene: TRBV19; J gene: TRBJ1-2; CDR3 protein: CASRPPGVPLYGYTF
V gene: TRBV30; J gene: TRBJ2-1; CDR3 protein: CAWSVHGVPRGPIDEQFF
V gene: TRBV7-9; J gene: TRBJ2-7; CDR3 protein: CASSLRSETYEQYF
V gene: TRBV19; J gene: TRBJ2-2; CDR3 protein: CASSPGQGAGELFF
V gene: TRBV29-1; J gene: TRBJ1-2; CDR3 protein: CSFAAGDGYTF
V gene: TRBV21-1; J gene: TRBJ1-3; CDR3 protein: CASSKIGVSSGNTIYF
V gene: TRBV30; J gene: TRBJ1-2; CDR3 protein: CAWRGDRRRVFNYGYTF
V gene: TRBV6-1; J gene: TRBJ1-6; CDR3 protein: CASSEPAGARNSPLHF
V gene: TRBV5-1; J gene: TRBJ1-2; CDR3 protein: CASSLARGGHGYTF
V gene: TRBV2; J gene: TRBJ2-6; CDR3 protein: CASHRGGSGANVLTF
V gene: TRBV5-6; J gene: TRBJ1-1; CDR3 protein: CASSVGEGALF
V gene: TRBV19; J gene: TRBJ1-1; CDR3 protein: CASSIDTPSGAFF
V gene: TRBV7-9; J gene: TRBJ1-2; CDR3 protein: CASSPAGGQIYGYTF
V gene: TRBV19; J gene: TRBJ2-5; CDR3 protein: CASGYKGETQYF
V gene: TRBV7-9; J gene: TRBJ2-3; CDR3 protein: CASSFGQGGTDTQYF
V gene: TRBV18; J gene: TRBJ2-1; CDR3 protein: CASSSDPLANEQFF
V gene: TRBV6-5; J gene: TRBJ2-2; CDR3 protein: CASTRGGNTGELFF
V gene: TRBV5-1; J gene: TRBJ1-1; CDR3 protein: CASSPGQGRVTEAFF
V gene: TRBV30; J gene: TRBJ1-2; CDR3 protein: CAWTTGGTYGYTF
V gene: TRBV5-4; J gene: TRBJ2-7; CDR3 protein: CASSYYSSVEQYF
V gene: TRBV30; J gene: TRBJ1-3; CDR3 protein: CAWNPAGGNTIYF
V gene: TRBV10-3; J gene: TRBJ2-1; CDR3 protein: CAIRGTSGGNYNEQFF
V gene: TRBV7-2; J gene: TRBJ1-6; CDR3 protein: CASSLRGQNSPLHF
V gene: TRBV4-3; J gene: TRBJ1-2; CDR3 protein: CASSQGVSNYGYTF
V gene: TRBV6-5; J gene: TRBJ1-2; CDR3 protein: CASSYRDRGLNYGYTF
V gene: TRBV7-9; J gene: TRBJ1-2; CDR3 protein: CASSSRQGPNYGYTF
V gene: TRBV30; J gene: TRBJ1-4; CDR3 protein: CAWSAGRANEKLFF
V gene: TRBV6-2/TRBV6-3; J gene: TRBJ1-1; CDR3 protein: CASSYPRADRYTEAFF
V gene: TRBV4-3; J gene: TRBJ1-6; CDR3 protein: CASSQGAGGAKNSPLHF
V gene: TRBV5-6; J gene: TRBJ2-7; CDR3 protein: CASSLWRALSYEQYF
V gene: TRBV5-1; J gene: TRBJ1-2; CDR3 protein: CASRQGRYGYTF
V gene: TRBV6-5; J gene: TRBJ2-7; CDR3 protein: CASSYSTWAGSYEQYF
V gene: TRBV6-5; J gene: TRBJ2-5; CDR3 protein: CASSRGQGETQYF
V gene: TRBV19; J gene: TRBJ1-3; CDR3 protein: CASSIAAPGLNVGNTIYF
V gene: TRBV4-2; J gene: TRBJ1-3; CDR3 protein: CASSPAGNTIYF
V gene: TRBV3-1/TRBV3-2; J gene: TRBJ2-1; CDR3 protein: CASSQGDYVWEQFF
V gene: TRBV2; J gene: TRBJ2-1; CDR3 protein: CASSEGTPGLAGNNEQFF
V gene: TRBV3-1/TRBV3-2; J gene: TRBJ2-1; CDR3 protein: CASSQGGGTQQFF